The text below deals with one T cell receptor (beta chain). Its antigen remains unidentified. The CDR3 totals 16 residues. With V trimmed by 5 bases and J by 3 bases, 8 bases remained unmatched. Germline CDR1 LNHDA, CDR2 SQIVND (reference sequence). This record belongs to a study of cytotoxic CD8 clonotypes in ibrutinib-treated CLL. About the research overall: Investigators collected response samples after a median 12 months of treatment, range 6 to 36. Per sample, productive templates averaged 255,043 and productive rearrangements averaged around 94,000. Study conclusions and caveats: Private clonotypes, not public ones, expanded at ibrutinib response. Baseline levels of clonality went above those of age-matched healthy donors and moved with circulating CD8+ T-cell counts.

The assay was immunoSEQ multiplex PCR, and TCRdb's table has in-frame clones only and misses some. The data show some 17,000 clones, with approximately 80% seen just once and about 17% held by the top ten. J is TRBJ2-1 and V is TRBV19; 9 nucleotides line up with TRBD2. The sequence was collected from a human donor with chronic lymphocytic leukemia. The starting material was PBMCs, obtained before ibrutinib treatment. As DNA, the CDR3 is TGTGCCAGTAGTCCCTCCCCGACTAGCGGCTACAATGAGCAGTTCTTC. Translation gives CASSPSPTSGYNEQFF.